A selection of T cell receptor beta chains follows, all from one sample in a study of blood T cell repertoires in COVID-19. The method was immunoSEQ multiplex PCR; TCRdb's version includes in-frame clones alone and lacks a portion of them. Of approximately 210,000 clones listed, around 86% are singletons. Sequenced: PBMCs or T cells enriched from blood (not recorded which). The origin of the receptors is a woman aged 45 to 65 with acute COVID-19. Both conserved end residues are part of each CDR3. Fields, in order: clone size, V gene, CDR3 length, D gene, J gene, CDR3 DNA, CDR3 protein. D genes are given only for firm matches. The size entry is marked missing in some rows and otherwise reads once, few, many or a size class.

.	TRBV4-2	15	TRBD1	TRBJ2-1	TGTGCCAGCAGCCAAGAGGGACAGGGGAGTAATGAGCAGTTCTTC	CASSQEGQGSNEQFF
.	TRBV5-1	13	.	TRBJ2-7	TGCGCCAGCAGCTTGGGGGGCGGCTACGAGCAGTACTTC	CASSLGGGYEQYF
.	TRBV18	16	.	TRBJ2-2	TGTGCCAGCTCACCACAAATAGCGCCAAACACCGGGGAGCTGTTTTTT	CASSPQIAPNTGELFF
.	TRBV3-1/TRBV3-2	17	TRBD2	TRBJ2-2	TGTGCCAGCAGCCGGTTTCTAGCGGGAGGGTACACCGGGGAGCTGTTTTTT	CASSRFLAGGYTGELFF
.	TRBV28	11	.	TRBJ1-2	TGTGCCAGCTCTGATAGCTATGGCTACACCTTC	CASSDSYGYTF
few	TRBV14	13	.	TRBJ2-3	TGTGCCAGCAGCCAAGTACCAGCAGATACGCAGTATTTT	CASSQVPADTQYF
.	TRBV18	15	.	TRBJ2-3	TGTGCCAGCTCACTTATGGCACAGGCCACAGATACGCAGTATTTT	CASSLMAQATDTQYF
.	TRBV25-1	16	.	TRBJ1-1	TGTGCCAGCAGTGCACCGGTTGGTCTCGGGAACACTGAAGCTTTCTTT	CASSAPVGLGNTEAFF
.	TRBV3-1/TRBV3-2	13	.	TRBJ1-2	TGTGCCAGCAGCACGAGACATCTCTATGGCTACACCTTC	CASSTRHLYGYTF
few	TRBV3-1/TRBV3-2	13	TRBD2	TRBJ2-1	TGTGCCAGCAGCCCGGGACTAAGAAATGAGCAGTTCTTC	CASSPGLRNEQFF
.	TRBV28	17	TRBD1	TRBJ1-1	TGTGCCAGCAGTCCACGGGGACAGGGTTTTGGGAACACTGAAGCTTTCTTT	CASSPRGQGFGNTEAFF
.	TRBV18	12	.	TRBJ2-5	TGTGCCAGCTCACCACGAGGGGAGACCCAGTACTTC	CASSPRGETQYF
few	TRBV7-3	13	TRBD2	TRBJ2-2	TGTGCCAGCAGCTCTAGCGGCACCGGGGAGCTGTTTTTT	CASSSSGTGELFF
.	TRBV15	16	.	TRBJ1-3	TGTGCCACCAGCAGGGGGTCACAGGGTAATGGAAACACCATATATTTT	CATSRGSQGNGNTIYF
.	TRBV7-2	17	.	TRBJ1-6	TGTGCCAGCAGCTTAAGATTGGACACCCCAGGCAATTCACCCCTCCACTTT	CASSLRLDTPGNSPLHF
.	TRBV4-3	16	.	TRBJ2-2	TGCGCCAGCAGCCAAGATCCGGGGGTCTACACCGGGGAGCTGTTTTTT	CASSQDPGVYTGELFF
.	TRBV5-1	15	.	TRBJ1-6	TGCGCCAGCAGCTTAGGGGAGGCCAATAATTCACCCCTCCACTTT	CASSLGEANNSPLHF
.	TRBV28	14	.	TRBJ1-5	TGTGCCACGAACTCTCCGAATAGCAATCAGCCCCAGCATTTT	CATNSPNSNQPQHF
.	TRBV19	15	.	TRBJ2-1	TGTGCCAGTAGTCGAGGGCAATCCTCCTACAATGAGCAGTTCTTC	CASSRGQSSYNEQFF
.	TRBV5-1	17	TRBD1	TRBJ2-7	TGCGCCAGCAGCTATAATACCGGGACAGGGAGCTCCTACGAGCAGTACTTC	CASSYNTGTGSSYEQYF
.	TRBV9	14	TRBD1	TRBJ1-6	TGTGCCAGCAGCCAACAGGGGAGTAATTCACCCCTCCACTTT	CASSQQGSNSPLHF
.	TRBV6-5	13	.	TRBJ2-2	TGTGCCAGCAGTTACCCTAGCACCGGGGAGCTGTTTTTT	CASSYPSTGELFF
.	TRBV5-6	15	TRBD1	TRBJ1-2	TGTGCCAGCAGCTTACCGGGACAGGGGGACTATGGCTACACCTTC	CASSLPGQGDYGYTF
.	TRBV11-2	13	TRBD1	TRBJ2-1	TGTGCCAGCAGTTGGAACAGGGGCAATGAGCAGTTCTTC	CASSWNRGNEQFF
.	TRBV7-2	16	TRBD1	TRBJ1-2	TGTGCCAGCAGCCCGCGACAGGGGGCAATAAACTATGGCTACACCTTC	CASSPRQGAINYGYTF
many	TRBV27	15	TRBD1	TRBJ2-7	TGTGCCAGCAGTTTATATTCGGCAGGGGGCTACGAGCAGTACTTC	CASSLYSAGGYEQYF
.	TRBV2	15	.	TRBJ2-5	TGTGCCAGCACTCCAAGCACAGGGTATGGAGAGACCCAGTACTTC	CASTPSTGYGETQYF
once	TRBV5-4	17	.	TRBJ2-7	TGTGCCAGCAGCTTGCTGGGTAGCGGTTTTAGCTCCTACGAGCAGTACTTC	CASSLLGSGFSSYEQYF
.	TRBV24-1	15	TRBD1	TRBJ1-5	TGTGCCACCAGTACAACAGGGGGCAGTAATCAGCCCCAGCATTTT	CATSTTGGSNQPQHF
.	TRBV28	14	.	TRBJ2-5	TGTGCCAGCAGTTTCTCGGGGTCCCAAGAGACCCAGTACTTC	CASSFSGSQETQYF
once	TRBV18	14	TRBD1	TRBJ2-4	TGTGCCAGCTCACCCCCGGGACAGGGGGACATTCAGTACTTC	CASSPPGQGDIQYF
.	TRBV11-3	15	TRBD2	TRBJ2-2	TGTGCCAGCAGCTTAGTCCCAGCGGGGGCCGGGGAGCTGTTTTTT	CASSLVPAGAGELFF
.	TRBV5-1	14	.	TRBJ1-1	TGCGCCAGCAGCTCCTTCGGGGAAATCACTGAAGCTTTCTTT	CASSSFGEITEAFF
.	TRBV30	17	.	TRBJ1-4	TGTGCCTGGAGGAGTTGGGGGCCGGGTAAAACTAATGAAAAACTGTTTTTT	CAWRSWGPGKTNEKLFF
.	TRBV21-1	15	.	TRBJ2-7	TGTGCCAGCAGCAAACCGCTCCCTTGCGGCTACGAGCAGTACTTC	CASSKPLPCGYEQYF
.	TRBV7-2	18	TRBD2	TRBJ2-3	TGTGCCAGCAGCTTTGTAACTAGCGGGAGTGTTAGCACAGATACGCAGTATTTT	CASSFVTSGSVSTDTQYF
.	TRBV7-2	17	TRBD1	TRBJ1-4	TGTGCCAGCAGCTTAAGGCCCCCCGGACAGGGGGGTGAAAAACTGTTTTTT	CASSLRPPGQGGEKLFF
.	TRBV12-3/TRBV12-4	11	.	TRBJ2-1	TGTGCCAGCAGTGAACGCGTAGAGCAGTTCTTC	CASSERVEQFF
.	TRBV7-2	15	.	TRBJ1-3	TGTGCCAGCAGCTTGAACAGGTGGGGTGGAAACACCATATATTTT	CASSLNRWGGNTIYF
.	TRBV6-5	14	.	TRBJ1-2	TGTGCCAGCAGGGATGGGGGCAGGGTTGGAGGCTACACCTTC	CASRDGGRVGGYTF
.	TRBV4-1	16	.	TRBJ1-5	TGCGCCAGCAGCCAACCGGACTATAGGGGCAATCAGCCCCAGCATTTT	CASSQPDYRGNQPQHF
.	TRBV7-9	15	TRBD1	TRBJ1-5	TGTGCCAGCAGCTCCAACAGGGGGAGCAATCAGCCCCAGCATTTT	CASSSNRGSNQPQHF
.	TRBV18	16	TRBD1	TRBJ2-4	TGTGCCAGCTCACCAGGGACAGGGAAAACCAAAAACATTCAGTACTTC	CASSPGTGKTKNIQYF
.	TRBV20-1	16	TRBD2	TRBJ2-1	TGCAGTGCTAGTGAGGGACTAGGGGGACTGGTCGATGAGCAGTTCTTC	CSASEGLGGLVDEQFF
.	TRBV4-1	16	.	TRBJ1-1	TGCGCCAGCAGCCAAGACAGAAGCGGGGCTGGCACTGAAGCTTTCTTT	CASSQDRSGAGTEAFF
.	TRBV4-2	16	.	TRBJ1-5	TGTGCCAGCAGCCAAGATTTAGCACTTAGCAATCAGCCCCAGCATTTT	CASSQDLALSNQPQHF
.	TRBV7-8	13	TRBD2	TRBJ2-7	TGTGCCAGCAGCCGTAGCGGGTTGGACGAGCAGTACTTC	CASSRSGLDEQYF